The sequence of this TCR beta chain was determined in a study of CD8+CD57+ T cells in acquired aplastic anemia. Background on the study: Each DNA sample taken from sorted CD4+ and CD8+ cells came to approximately 3 ug on average.

TCR beta VDJ and CDR3 profiles were obtained from a genomic DNA template. One entry per CDR3 protein results from TCRdb running MiXCR on the reads. The data hold about 190,000 distinct CDR3 sequences, with approximately 52% observed a single time. Study-level results: It was found that nearly 30 CD8+ CDR3 sequences were shared between patients and controls. CD8+ Simpson's diversity in patients was not significantly different from that in controls.

Regarding this clonotype: Antigen specificity is unknown.

This CDR3 contains 17 residues. Trimming removed 3 bases from V and 2 bases from J, with 19 bases in between. The V gene's germline CDR1 is ENHRY and CDR2 SYGVKD. Source material: sorted CD4+, CD8+, or CD8+CD57+ T cells (not recorded which) from PBMCs. This TCR was recovered from a human donor in good health, serving as a control. V and J are TRBV10-3 and TRBJ2-5, with TRBD2 as a possible D gene (6 bases). CDR3 protein: CAISDPPRSGLQETQYF. CDR3 DNA sequence: TGTGCCATCAGTGACCCCCCTCGGTCGGGACTGCAAGAGACCCAGTACTTC.